This TCR beta chain stems from a study of OX40 agonist ivuxolimab in advanced cancers. Study-wide context: Males comprised 82.7% of the group, whose mean age was about 60 years (range roughly 20 to 90). Earlier anti-PD-1, anti-PD-L1 or anti-CTLA-4 therapy was permitted; 30% to 45% had received some.

This clone was recorded once. Antigen unknown. Study-level results: A proportion of nonresponders additionally exhibited low normalized T-cell clonal expansion. Partial responders dosed at 0.1-3.0 mg/kg displayed clonal expansion ranking among the lowest.

V lost 3 bases, J lost 0 bases, and 13 bases lay in between. The CDR3 is 17 amino acids. Germline V CDR1 and CDR2: SGHTS, YDEGEE. Method: immunoSEQ multiplex PCR; TCRdb's copy keeps in-frame clones and lacks some. The sample contains approximately 80,000 clones, 91% of which appear only once. V is TRBV5-8 and J is TRBJ2-6; possibly TRBD2 for D (5 bases). The receptor comes from an adult with an advanced solid tumor such as melanoma, head and neck, liver or kidney cancer. The specimen comprised CD4+ or CD8+ T cells sorted from blood, sampled in a trial of the OX40 agonist ivuxolimab. The CDR3 DNA reads as TGTGCCAGCAGCTGGGTAGGGAGCAGCTCTGGGGCCAACGTCCTGACTTTC. Amino acid sequence: CASSWVGSSSGANVLTF.